The 3 T cell receptor beta chains given below trace back to one sample, sequenced in a study of cytotoxic CD8 clonotypes in ibrutinib-treated CLL. Sequencing used immunoSEQ multiplex PCR; TCRdb keeps in-frame clones, though not all of them. The sample carries under 150,000 clones, more than 75% recorded once. The material was PBMCs, obtained after 36 months of ibrutinib treatment. The receptors here all came from a human donor with chronic lymphocytic leukemia.

The chain carries TRBV6-1 and TRBJ2-7, with D possibly TRBD2 on 5 matching bases. There are 13 residues in the CDR3. Trimming pared 8 bases from V and 2 bases from J, leaving 13 bases between. CDR1 and CDR2 from the germline V gene are MNHNS and SASEGT. The CDR3 bases are TGTGCCAGCTTGCGGGCCTATCCCTACGAGCAGTACTTC. Its translation: CASLRAYPYEQYF.

The genes are TRBV5-5 and TRBJ2-7; D call uncertain. Trimming removed 4 bases from V and 3 bases from J, with 8 bases in between. Germline loops: CDR1 SGHKS, CDR2 YYEKEE (reference sequence). The CDR3 is 12 residues long. The CDR3 region is CASSTGLYEQYF. The CDR3 DNA reads TGTGCCAGCAGCACGGGTCTCTACGAGCAGTACTTC. The full variable domain, rest sourced from reference TRBV5-5 and TRBJ2-7, is DAGVTQSPTHLIKTRGQQVTLRCSPISGHKSVSWYQQVLGQGPQFIFQYYEKEERGRGNFPDRFSARQFPNYSSELNVNALLLGDSALYLCASSTGLYEQYFGPGTRLTVT.

This clone has only one observation. The rearrangement links TRBV9 to TRBJ2-7; the match to TRBD2 covers 8 bases. Germline V gene data show CDR1 as SGDLS and CDR2 as YYNGEE. The CDR3 runs to 14 residues. Losses at the gene ends were 6 bases for V and 0 bases for J; bases not matched to a gene: 5. The CDR3 DNA follows: TGTGCCAGCAACCCTAGCGGGTCCTCCTACGAGCAGTACTTC. It translates to CASNPSGSSYEQYF.